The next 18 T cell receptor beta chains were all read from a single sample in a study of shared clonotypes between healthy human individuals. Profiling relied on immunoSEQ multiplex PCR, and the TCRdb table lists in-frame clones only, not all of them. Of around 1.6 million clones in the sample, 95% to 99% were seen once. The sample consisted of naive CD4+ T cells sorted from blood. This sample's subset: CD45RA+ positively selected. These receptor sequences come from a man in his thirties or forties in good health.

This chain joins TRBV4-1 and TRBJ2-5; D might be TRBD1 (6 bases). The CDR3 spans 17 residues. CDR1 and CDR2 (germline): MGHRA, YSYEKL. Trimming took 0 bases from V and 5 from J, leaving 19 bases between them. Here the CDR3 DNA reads TGCGCCAGCAGCCAAGAGGGGAGACAGGTCACTGGGGAGACCCAGTACTTC. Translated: CASSQEGRQVTGETQYF.

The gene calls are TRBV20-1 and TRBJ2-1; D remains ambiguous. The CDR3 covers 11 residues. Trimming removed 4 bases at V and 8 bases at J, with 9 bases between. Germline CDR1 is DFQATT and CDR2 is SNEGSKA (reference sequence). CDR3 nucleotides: TGCAGTGCTACCTCTGGGGATGAGCAGTTCTTC. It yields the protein CSATSGDEQFF.

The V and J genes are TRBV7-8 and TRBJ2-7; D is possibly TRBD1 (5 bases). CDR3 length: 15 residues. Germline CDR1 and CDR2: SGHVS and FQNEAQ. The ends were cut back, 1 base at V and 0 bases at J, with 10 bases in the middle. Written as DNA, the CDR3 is TGTGCCAGCAGCTTAGTTGGTGACAGCTCCTACGAGCAGTACTTC. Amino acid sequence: CASSLVGDSSYEQYF. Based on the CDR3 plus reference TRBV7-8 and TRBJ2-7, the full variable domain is GAGVSQSPRYKVAKRGQDVALRCDPISGHVSLFWYQQALGQGPEFLTYFQNEAQLDKSGLPSDRFFAERPEGSVSTLKIQRTQQEDSAVYLCASSLVGDSSYEQYFGPGTRLTVT.

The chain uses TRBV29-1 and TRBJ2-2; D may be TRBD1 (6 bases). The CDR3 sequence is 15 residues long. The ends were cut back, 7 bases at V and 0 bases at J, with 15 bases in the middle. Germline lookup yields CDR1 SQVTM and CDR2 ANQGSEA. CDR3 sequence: CSAQTGTTNTGELFF. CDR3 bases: TGCAGCGCTCAGACGGGGACAACGAACACCGGGGAGCTGTTTTTT.

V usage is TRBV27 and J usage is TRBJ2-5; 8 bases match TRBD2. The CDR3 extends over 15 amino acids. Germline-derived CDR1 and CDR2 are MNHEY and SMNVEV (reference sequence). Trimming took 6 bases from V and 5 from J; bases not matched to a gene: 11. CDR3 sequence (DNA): TGTGCCAGCAGCCGGGGGCAGGGACTAGTGGAGACCCAGTACTTC. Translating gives CASSRGQGLVETQYF.

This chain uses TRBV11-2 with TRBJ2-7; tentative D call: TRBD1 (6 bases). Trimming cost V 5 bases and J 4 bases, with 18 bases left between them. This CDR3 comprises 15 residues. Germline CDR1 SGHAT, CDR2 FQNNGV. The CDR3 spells CASSGGPAGDYEQYF. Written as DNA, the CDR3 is TGTGCCAGCAGCGGCGGCCCGGCAGGGGATTACGAGCAGTACTTC.

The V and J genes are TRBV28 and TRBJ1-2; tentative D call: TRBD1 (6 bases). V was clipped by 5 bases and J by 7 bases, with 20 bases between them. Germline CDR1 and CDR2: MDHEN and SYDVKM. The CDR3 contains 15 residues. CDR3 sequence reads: CASSQIPLQGFGYTF. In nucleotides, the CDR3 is TGTGCCAGCAGTCAAATTCCCTTACAGGGTTTTGGCTACACCTTC.

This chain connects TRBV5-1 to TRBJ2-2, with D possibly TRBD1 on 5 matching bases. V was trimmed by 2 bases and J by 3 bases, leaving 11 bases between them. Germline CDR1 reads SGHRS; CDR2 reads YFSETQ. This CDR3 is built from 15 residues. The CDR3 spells CASSLDSSDTGELFF. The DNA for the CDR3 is TGCGCCAGCAGCTTAGACAGCAGCGACACCGGGGAGCTGTTTTTT.

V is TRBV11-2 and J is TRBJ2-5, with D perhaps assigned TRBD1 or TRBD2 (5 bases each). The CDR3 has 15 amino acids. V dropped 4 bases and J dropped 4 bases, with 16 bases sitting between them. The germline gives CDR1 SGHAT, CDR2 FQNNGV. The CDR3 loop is CASSSGPSSGETQYF. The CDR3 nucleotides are TGTGCCAGCAGCTCGGGACCCTCGTCAGGAGAGACCCAGTACTTC.

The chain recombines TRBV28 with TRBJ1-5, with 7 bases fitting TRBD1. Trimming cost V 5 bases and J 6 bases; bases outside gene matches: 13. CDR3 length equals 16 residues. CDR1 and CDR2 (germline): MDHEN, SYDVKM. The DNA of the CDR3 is TGTGCCAGCAGTCCTTCAGGGCAGGGGGTTGGTCAGCCCCAGCATTTT. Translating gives CASSPSGQGVGQPQHF.

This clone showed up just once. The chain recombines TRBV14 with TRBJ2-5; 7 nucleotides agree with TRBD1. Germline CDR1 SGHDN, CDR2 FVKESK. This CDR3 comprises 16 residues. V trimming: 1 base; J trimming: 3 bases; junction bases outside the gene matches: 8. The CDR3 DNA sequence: TGTGCCAGCAGCCAAGGGGACAGAGCCATTAAAGAGACCCAGTACTTC. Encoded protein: CASSQGDRAIKETQYF. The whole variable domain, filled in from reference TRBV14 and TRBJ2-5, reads EAGVTQFPSHSVIEKGQTVTLRCDPISGHDNLYWYRRVMGKEIKFLLHFVKESKQDESGMPNNRFLAERTGGTYSTLKVQPAELEDSGVYFCASSQGDRAIKETQYFGPGTRLLVL.

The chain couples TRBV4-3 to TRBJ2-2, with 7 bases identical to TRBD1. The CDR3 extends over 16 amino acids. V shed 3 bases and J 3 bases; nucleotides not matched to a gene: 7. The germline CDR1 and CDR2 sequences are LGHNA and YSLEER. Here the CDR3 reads CASSHRQGVDTGELFF. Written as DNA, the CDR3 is TGCGCCAGCAGCCACCGACAGGGTGTGGACACCGGGGAGCTGTTTTTT.

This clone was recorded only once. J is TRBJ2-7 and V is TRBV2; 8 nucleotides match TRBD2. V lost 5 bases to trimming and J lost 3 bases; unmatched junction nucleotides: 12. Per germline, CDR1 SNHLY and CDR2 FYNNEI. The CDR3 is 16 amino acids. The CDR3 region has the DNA TGTGCCAGCAGTAAAAATCGCGGGAGGACTCACTACGAGCAGTACTTC. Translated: CASSKNRGRTHYEQYF.

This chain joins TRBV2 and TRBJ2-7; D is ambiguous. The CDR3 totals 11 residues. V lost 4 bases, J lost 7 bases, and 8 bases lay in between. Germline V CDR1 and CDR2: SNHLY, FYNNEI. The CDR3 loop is CASSVYVEQYF. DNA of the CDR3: TGTGCCAGCAGTGTCTACGTGGAGCAGTACTTC.

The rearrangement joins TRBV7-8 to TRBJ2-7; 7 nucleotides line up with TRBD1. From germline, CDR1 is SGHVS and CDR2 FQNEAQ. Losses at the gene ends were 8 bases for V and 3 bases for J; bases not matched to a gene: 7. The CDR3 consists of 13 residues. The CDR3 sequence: CASSGTDLYEQYF. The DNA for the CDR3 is TGTGCCAGCTCCGGGACAGATCTCTACGAGCAGTACTTC. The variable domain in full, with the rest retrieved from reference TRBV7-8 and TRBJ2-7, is GAGVSQSPRYKVAKRGQDVALRCDPISGHVSLFWYQQALGQGPEFLTYFQNEAQLDKSGLPSDRFFAERPEGSVSTLKIQRTQQEDSAVYLCASSGTDLYEQYFGPGTRLTVT.

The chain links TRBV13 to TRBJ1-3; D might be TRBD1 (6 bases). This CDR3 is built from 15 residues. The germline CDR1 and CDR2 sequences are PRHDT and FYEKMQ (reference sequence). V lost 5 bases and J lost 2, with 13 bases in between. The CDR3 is CASSLTGTPGNTIYF. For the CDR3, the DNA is TGTGCCAGCAGCCTCACAGGGACACCTGGAAACACCATATATTTT.

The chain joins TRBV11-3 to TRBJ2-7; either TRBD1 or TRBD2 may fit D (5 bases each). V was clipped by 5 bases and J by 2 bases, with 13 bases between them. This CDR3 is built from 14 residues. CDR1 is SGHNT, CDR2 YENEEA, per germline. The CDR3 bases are TGTGCCAGCAGCCCCCGGGACGGGGCCTACGAGCAGTACTTC. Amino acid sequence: CASSPRDGAYEQYF.

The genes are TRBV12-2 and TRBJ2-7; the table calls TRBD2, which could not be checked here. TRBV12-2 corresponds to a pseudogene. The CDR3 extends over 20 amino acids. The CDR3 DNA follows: TGTGCAAGTCGCTTCGATTTAATCGAACCTAAGCGGGACTACTGCTACGAGCAGTACTTC. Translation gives CASRFDLIEPKRDYCYEQYF.